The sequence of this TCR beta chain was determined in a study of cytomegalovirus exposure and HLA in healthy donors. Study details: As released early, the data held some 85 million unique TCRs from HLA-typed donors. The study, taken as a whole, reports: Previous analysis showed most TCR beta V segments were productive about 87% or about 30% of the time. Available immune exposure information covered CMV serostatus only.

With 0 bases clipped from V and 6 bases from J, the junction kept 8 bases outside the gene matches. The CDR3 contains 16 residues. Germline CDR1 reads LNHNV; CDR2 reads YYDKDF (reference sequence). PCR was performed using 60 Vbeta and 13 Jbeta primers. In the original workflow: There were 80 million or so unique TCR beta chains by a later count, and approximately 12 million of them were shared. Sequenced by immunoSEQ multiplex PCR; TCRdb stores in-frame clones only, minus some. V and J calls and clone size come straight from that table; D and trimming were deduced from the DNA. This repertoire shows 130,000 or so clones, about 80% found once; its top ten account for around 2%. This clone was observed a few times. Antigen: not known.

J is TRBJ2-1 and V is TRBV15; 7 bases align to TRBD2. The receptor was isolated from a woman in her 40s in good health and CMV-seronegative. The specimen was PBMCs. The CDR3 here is CATSRDPGGSGNEQFF. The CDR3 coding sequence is TGTGCCACCAGCAGAGATCCGGGCGGGAGTGGCAATGAGCAGTTCTTC.